This T cell receptor (beta chain) was documented in a study of blood T cell repertoires in COVID-19. Study-wide background: Samples came from the United States, Italy and Spain, spanning acute and convalescent COVID-19.

This CDR3 contains 15 residues. Sequencing was performed with immunoSEQ multiplex PCR; in TCRdb, only in-frame clones are kept and a portion is missing. This sample yields roughly 250,000 clones, of which around 82% are seen a single time; 0.85% to 1% belongs to the top ten. The TCR sequence derives from a human donor with COVID-19, enrolled during active disease. The donor label of this sample is uncertain. V gene TRBV21-1 combines with J gene TRBJ2-5; TRBD2, the table's D call, was not compared with the DNA. TRBV21-1 is labeled a pseudogene. The sequenced sample consisted of peripheral blood. The CDR3 nucleotides are TGTGCCAGCAGCAAAGACCTCGACCCGGGGGAGACCCAGTACTTC. Translating gives CASSKDLDPGETQYF.